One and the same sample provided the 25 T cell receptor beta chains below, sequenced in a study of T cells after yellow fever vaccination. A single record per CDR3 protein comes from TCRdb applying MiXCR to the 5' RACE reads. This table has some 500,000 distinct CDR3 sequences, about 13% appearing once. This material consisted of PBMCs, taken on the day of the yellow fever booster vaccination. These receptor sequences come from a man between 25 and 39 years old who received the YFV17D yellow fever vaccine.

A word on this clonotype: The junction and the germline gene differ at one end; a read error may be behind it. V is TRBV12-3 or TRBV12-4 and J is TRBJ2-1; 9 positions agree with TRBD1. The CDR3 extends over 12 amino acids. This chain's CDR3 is CASSVDRGGSIF. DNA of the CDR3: TGTGCCAGCAGCGTGGACAGGGGAGGGAGCATCTTC.

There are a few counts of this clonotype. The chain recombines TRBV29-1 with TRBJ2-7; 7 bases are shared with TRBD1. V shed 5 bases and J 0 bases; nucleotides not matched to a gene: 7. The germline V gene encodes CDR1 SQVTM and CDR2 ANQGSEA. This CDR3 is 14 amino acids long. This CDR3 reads CSVKTGLSSYEQYF. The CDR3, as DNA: TGCAGCGTTAAGACAGGGCTGAGCTCCTACGAGCAGTACTTC.

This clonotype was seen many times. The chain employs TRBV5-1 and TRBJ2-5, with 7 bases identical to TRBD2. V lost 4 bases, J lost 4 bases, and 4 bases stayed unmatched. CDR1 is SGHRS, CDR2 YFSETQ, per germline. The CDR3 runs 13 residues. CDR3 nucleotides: TGCGCCAGCAGCCCGACTAGCAGAGAGACCCAGTACTTC. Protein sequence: CASSPTSRETQYF.

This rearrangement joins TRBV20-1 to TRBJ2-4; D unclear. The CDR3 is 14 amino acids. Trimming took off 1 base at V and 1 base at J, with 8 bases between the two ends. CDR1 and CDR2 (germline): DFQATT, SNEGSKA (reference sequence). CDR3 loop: CSARVGIAKNIQYF. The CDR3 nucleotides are TGCAGTGCTAGAGTAGGGATTGCCAAAAACATTCAGTACTTC.

CDR3 nucleotide sequence: TGTGCCAGCACCAGCTTAGCGGGGACGGGCAATCAGCCCCAGCATTTT. As protein: CASTSLAGTGNQPQHF. The genes are TRBV27 and TRBJ1-5, with a tentative D call TRBD1 (5 bases). This CDR3 region has 16 residues. Germline CDR1 is MNHEY and CDR2 is SMNVEV (reference sequence). V was trimmed by 7 bases and J by 2 bases, leaving 18 bases between them.

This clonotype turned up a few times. The DNA of the CDR3 is TGTGCTAGTGGTTTGGGGGGTGAAGCCGGGGAGCTGTTTTTT. Amino acids: CASGLGGEAGELFF. The chain combines TRBV12-5 with TRBJ2-2; the D is unclear. V gave up 1 base and J gave up 6 bases, with 9 bases separating them. Germline V lookup: CDR1 LGHNT, CDR2 FRNRAP. The CDR3 runs 14 residues.

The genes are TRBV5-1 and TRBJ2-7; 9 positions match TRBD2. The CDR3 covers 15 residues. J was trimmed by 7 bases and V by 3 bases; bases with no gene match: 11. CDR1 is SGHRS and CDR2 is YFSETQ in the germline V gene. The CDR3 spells CASSSNLAGSGEQYF. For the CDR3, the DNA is TGCGCCAGCAGCTCAAACCTAGCGGGGTCCGGAGAGCAGTACTTC.

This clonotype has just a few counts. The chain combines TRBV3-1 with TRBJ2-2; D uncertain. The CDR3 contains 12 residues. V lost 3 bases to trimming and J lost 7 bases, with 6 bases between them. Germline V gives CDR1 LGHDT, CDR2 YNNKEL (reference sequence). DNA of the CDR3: TGTGCCAGCAGCCACGTCTACGGGGAGCTGTTTTTT. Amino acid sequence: CASSHVYGELFF.

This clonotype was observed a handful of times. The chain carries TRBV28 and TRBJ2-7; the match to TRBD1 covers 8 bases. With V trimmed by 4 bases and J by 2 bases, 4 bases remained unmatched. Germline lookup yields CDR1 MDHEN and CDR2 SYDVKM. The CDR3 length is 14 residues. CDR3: CASSSPGQAYEQYF. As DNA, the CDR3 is TGTGCCAGCAGTTCGCCGGGACAGGCCTACGAGCAGTACTTC. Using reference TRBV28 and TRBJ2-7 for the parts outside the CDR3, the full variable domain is DVKVTQSSRYLVKRTGEKVFLECVQDMDHENMFWYRQDPGLGLRLIYFSYDVKMKEKGDIPEGYSVSREKKERFSLILESASTNQTSMYLCASSSPGQAYEQYFGPGTRLTVT.

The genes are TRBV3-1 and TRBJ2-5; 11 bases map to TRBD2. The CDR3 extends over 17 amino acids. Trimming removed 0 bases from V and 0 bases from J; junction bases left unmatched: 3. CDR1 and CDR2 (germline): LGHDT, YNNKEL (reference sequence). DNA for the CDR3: TGTGCCAGCAGCCAAGATCGACTAGCGGGATACCAAGAGACCCAGTACTTC. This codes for CASSQDRLAGYQETQYF.

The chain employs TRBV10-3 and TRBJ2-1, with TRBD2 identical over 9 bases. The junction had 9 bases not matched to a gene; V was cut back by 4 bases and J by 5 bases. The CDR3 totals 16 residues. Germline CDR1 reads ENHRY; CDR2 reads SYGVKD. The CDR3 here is CAISASREGRDNEQFF. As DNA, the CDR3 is TGTGCCATCAGTGCGTCGCGGGAGGGCCGCGACAATGAGCAGTTCTTC.

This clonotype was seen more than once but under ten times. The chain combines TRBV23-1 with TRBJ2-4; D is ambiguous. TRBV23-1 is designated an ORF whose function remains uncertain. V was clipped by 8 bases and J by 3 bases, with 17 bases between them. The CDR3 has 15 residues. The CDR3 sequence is CASAARGICKNIQYF. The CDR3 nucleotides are TGCGCCAGCGCCGCCCGCGGTATTTGCAAAAACATTCAGTACTTC.

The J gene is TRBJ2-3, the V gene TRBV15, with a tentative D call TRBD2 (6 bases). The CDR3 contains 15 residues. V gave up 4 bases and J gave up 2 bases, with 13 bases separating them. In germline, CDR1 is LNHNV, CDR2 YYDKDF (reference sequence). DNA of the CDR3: TGTGCCACCAGCACCCGACTAGGGAACACAGATACGCAGTATTTT. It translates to CATSTRLGNTDTQYF.

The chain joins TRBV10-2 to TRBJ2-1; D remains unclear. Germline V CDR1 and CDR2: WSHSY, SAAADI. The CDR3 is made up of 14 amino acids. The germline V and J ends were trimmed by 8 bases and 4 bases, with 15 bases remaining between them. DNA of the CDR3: TGCGCCAGCGGAAAGGCCAGTCTGTACAATGAGCAGTTCTTC. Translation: CASGKASLYNEQFF.

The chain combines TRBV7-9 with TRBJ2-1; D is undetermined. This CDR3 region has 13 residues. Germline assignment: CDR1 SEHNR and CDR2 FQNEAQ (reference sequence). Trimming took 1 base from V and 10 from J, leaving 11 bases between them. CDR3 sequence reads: CASSLVALEEQFF. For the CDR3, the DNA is TGTGCCAGCAGCTTAGTGGCCTTAGAGGAGCAGTTCTTC.

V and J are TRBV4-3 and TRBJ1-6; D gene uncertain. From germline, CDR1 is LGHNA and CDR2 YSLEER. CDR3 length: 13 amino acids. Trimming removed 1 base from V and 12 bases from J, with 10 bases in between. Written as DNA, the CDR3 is TGCGCCAGCAGCCAAGCCCCACCAAGACCCCTCCACTTT. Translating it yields CASSQAPPRPLHF.

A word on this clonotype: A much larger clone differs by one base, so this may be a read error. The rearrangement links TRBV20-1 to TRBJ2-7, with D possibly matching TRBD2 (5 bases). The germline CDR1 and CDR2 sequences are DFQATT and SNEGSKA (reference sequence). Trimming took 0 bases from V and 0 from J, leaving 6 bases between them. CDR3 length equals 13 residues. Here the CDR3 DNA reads TGCAGTGCTAGAGACGGGATCTCCTACGAGCAGTACTTC. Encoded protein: CSARDGISYEQYF.

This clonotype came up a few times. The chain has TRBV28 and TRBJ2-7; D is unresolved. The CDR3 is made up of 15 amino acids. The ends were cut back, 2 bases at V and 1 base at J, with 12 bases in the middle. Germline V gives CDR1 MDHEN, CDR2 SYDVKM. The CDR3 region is CASSLERYGSYEQYF. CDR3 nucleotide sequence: TGTGCCAGCAGTTTAGAGCGTTATGGGTCCTACGAGCAGTACTTC.

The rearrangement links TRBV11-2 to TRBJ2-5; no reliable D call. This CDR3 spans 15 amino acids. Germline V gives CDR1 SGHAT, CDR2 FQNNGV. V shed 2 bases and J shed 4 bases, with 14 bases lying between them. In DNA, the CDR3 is TGTGCCAGCAGCTTATCGGACGGTTGGGGAGAGACCCAGTACTTC. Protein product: CASSLSDGWGETQYF.

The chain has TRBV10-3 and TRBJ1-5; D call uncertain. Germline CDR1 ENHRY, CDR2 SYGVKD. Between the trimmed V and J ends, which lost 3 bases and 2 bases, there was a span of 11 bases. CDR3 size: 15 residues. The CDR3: CAISDPREGNQPQHF. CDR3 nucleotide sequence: TGTGCCATCAGTGATCCGCGGGAGGGCAATCAGCCCCAGCATTTT.

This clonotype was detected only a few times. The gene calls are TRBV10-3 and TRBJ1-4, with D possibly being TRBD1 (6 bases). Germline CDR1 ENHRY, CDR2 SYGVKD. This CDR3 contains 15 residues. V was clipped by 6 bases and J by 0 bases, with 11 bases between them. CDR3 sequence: CAIRADRSTNEKLFF. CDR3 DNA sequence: TGTGCCATCAGGGCGGACAGATCAACTAATGAAAAACTGTTTTTT.

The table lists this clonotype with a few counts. The CDR3 protein is CSASGTGGADTQYF. In nucleotides, the CDR3 is TGCAGTGCTAGTGGGACAGGGGGCGCAGATACGCAGTATTTT. V and J are TRBV20-1 and TRBJ2-3; 12 positions match TRBD1. Per the germline V gene, CDR1 is DFQATT and CDR2 is SNEGSKA (reference sequence). The CDR3 is made up of 14 amino acids. The V and J ends lost 3 bases and 4 bases, in that order; junction bases with no gene match: 2.

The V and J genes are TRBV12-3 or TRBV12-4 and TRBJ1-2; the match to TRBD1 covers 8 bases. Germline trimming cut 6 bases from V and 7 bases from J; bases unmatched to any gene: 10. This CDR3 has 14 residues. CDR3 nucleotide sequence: TGTGCCAGCAGCCTAGGACAGGGAACGGGTGGCTACACCTTC. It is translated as CASSLGQGTGGYTF.

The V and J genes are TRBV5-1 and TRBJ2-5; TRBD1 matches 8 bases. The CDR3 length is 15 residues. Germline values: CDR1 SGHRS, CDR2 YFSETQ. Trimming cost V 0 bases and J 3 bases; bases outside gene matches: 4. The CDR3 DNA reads TGCGCCAGCAGCTTGGCCCGGACAGGGAAAGAGACCCAGTACTTC. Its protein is CASSLARTGKETQYF. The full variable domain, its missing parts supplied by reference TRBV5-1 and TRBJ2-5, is KAGVTQTPRYLIKTRGQQVTLSCSPISGHRSVSWYQQTPGQGLQFLFEYFSETQRNKGNFPGRFSGRQFSNSRSEMNVSTLELGDSALYLCASSLARTGKETQYFGPGTRLLVL.

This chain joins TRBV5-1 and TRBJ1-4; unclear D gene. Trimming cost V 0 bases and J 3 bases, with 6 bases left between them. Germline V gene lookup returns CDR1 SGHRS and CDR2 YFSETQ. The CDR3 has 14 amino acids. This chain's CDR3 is CASSLGSPNEKLFF. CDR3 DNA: TGCGCCAGCAGCTTGGGCAGCCCTAATGAAAAACTGTTTTTT.